The rows below give T cell receptor beta chains drawn from one sample of a study of CD8+ T cells in alopecia areata. The table came from immunoSEQ multiplex PCR; TCRdb's copy has only in-frame clones and leaves some out. The sample holds fewer than 200,000 clones, 50% to 60% seen once. Sequenced here: CD4+ T cells sorted from blood, sampled at week 0. The source of these receptors is a human donor with alopecia areata. CDR3s include the opening cysteine and the closing phenylalanine or tryptophan. The D gene is left open where the match is weak. The size entry is marked missing in some rows and otherwise reads once, few, many or a size class.

d_call	v_call	j_call	clone_size	cdr3_nt	cdr3_aa
NA	TRBV29-1	TRBJ2-3	NA	TGCAGCGTTGCCCAATCTCCAGGGGCAGATACGCAGTATTTT	CSVAQSPGADTQYF
TRBD1	TRBV7-9	TRBJ1-2	NA	TGTGCCAGCAGCAATCCACAGGGGGCCTATGGCTACACCTTC	CASSNPQGAYGYTF
TRBD2	TRBV29-1	TRBJ2-1	NA	TGCAGTTACCGGCCAGCGGGGGGGTTGTTGTTCTTC	CSYRPAGGLLFF
NA	TRBV5-1	TRBJ2-7	NA	TGCGCCAGCAGCCCAGGGAGGCTCTACGAGCAGTACTTC	CASSPGRLYEQYF
NA	TRBV7-9	TRBJ2-7	few	TGTGCCAGCAGCTTAGCGCAGGGTTCCGGCGAGCAGTACTTC	CASSLAQGSGEQYF
NA	TRBV30	TRBJ1-1	once	TGTGCCGGCAGCGTTTGGGGCCTAAAGGGAACTGAAGCTTTCTTT	CAGSVWGLKGTEAFF
NA	TRBV11-2	TRBJ1-5	many	TGTGCCAGCAGCTTAGATCCCGGCCGCAATCAGCCCCAGCATTTT	CASSLDPGRNQPQHF
NA	TRBV20-1	TRBJ2-5	few	TGCAGTGCTAGGGGGGAGACCCAGTACTTC	CSARGETQYF
TRBD2	TRBV11-2	TRBJ2-5	few	TGTGCCAGCAGCTCCGCAGGCCGGGGCGGGAGGTACCAAGAGACCCAGTACTTC	CASSSAGRGGRYQETQYF
TRBD1	TRBV30	TRBJ1-2	NA	TGTGCCCGGACAGGGGGCAGGGGCTACACCTTC	CARTGGRGYTF
NA	TRBV30	TRBJ1-1	NA	TGTGCCTGGAGTCCCCGGACCCCCGGGGTGACTGAAGCTTTCTTT	CAWSPRTPGVTEAFF
NA	TRBV29-1	TRBJ2-1	NA	TGCAGCGTCCCGGACAACAACAATGAGCAGTTCTTC	CSVPDNNNEQFF
TRBD2	TRBV7-9	TRBJ2-3	few	TGTGCCAGCAGTTTGACTAGCGGGGGGGCCCATACGCAGTATTTT	CASSLTSGGAHTQYF
NA	TRBV27	TRBJ1-5	few	TGTGCCAGCACCCCAGGGGATGGGAATCAGCCCCAGCATTTT	CASTPGDGNQPQHF
NA	TRBV29-1	TRBJ2-7	NA	TGCAGCGTCCAAGAGGGGACCTACGAGCAGTACTTC	CSVQEGTYEQYF
NA	TRBV19	TRBJ1-2	NA	TGTGCCAGTAGTCTGGCAGGGAACAATGGCTACACCTTC	CASSLAGNNGYTF
TRBD2	TRBV5-1	TRBJ2-7	NA	TGCGCCAGCAGCTTGGGGGGAGGGTTCTCCTACGAGCAGTACTTC	CASSLGGGFSYEQYF
NA	TRBV7-2	TRBJ2-5	NA	TGTGCCAGCAGCCGACCGGGACGGCAAGAGACCCAGTACTTC	CASSRPGRQETQYF
NA	TRBV19	TRBJ2-7	NA	TGTGCCAGTAGTGTGGGGGGCCCGTCCTACGAGCAGTACTTC	CASSVGGPSYEQYF
NA	TRBV9	TRBJ2-5	once	TGTGCCAGCAGTAGAGCGGACTTCATAGAGACCCAGTACTTC	CASSRADFIETQYF